One sample yielded the 26 T cell receptor beta chains listed below, sequenced in a study of blood T cell repertoires in COVID-19. The table came from immunoSEQ multiplex PCR; TCRdb's copy has only in-frame clones and leaves some out. The data hold around 200,000 clones, with about 88% observed a single time. Sequencing input: peripheral blood. The source is a middle-aged man with active or convalescent COVID-19.

J is TRBJ2-7 and V is TRBV2, with D possibly being TRBD2 (7 bases). Deletions cut 6 bases from V and 5 bases from J, with 17 bases between. The CDR3 runs to 14 residues. CDR1 is SNHLY and CDR2 is FYNNEI in the germline V gene. The CDR3 sequence: CASRAQGGWDEQYF. The CDR3 coding sequence is TGTGCCAGCAGGGCACAGGGAGGGTGGGACGAGCAGTACTTC.

The chain combines TRBV24-1 with TRBJ2-3, with TRBD1 as a possible D gene (5 bases). Germline-derived CDR1 and CDR2 are KGHDR and SFDVKD. V lost 8 bases and J 3 bases, leaving 14 bases between the germline ends. CDR3 length: 14 amino acids. For the CDR3, the DNA is TGTGCCACCACCTCAGAACAGGCTACAGATACGCAGTATTTT. Translation gives CATTSEQATDTQYF.

The V gene is TRBV5-1, the J gene TRBJ2-1, with D uncertain. This CDR3 region has 13 residues. Trimming left V 0 bases short and J 5 bases short, with 6 bases between. Germline CDR1 and CDR2: SGHRS and YFSETQ. The CDR3 reads CASSLAQNNEQFF. The CDR3 DNA sequence: TGCGCCAGCAGCTTGGCCCAGAACAATGAGCAGTTCTTC.

The CDR3 loop is CASSQVWGGARETQYF. Written as DNA, the CDR3 is TGTGCCAGCAGCCAAGTTTGGGGGGGGGCCAGAGAGACCCAGTACTTC. V usage is TRBV14 and J usage is TRBJ2-5, with D perhaps TRBD2 (7 bases). V shed 1 base and J shed 4 bases, with 16 bases lying between them. The germline V gene encodes CDR1 SGHDN and CDR2 FVKESK. This CDR3 has 16 amino acids.

The J gene is TRBJ1-1, the V gene TRBV4-1; 10 nucleotides agree with TRBD1. The trim removed 0 bases at V and 6 bases at J, leaving 7 bases unmatched. The CDR3 has 16 amino acids. CDR1 is MGHRA and CDR2 is YSYEKL in the germline V gene. The CDR3 spells CASSQDPNGQGAEAFF. In nucleotides, the CDR3 is TGCGCCAGCAGCCAAGATCCGAATGGACAGGGGGCTGAAGCTTTCTTT.

V gene TRBV7-9 combines with J gene TRBJ2-1; 7 nucleotides align to TRBD2. Germline values: CDR1 SEHNR, CDR2 FQNEAQ (reference sequence). The CDR3 has 19 residues. Trimming removed 2 bases from V and 0 bases from J; junction bases left unmatched: 13. CDR3 residues: CASSLIWGERGRSYNEQFF. CDR3 in DNA: TGTGCCAGCAGCTTAATTTGGGGCGAGCGGGGCCGCTCCTACAATGAGCAGTTCTTC.

V usage is TRBV7-2 and J usage is TRBJ1-1, with D tentatively TRBD1 (5 bases). This CDR3 has 13 amino acids. Germline V CDR1 and CDR2: SGHTA, FQGNSA. V lost 0 bases, J lost 11 bases, and 13 bases lay in between. The CDR3 here is CASSLAQESGAFF. The DNA for the CDR3 is TGTGCCAGCAGCTTAGCCCAGGAATCAGGGGCTTTCTTT.

The chain uses TRBV3-1 (or the pseudogene TRBV3-2) and TRBJ1-3, with unresolved D. V lost 4 bases, J lost 0 bases, and 7 bases lay in between. CDR3 length: 14 residues. Looked up from germline, CDR1 is LGHDT and CDR2 is YNNKEL (reference sequence). In DNA, the CDR3 is TGTGCCAGCAGCCCCAGGAACTCTGGAAACACCATATATTTT. As protein: CASSPRNSGNTIYF.

Points on this clone: The sample contains more than one DNA sequence encoding this CDR3. CDR3 sequence reads: CASSQDRNTEAFF. As DNA, the CDR3 is TGTGCCAGCAGCCAAGATCGGAACACTGAAGCTTTCTTT. The V and J genes are TRBV14 and TRBJ1-1; D not resolved. The V gene lost 0 bases and the J gene lost 1 base, with 3 bases spanning the gap. Germline CDR1 and CDR2: SGHDN and FVKESK. The CDR3 contains 13 residues.

The chain recombines TRBV27 with TRBJ1-5; a weak D match, TRBD1 (6 bases). Trimming left V 6 bases short and J 0 bases short, with 9 bases between. This CDR3 spans 14 amino acids. The germline V gene encodes CDR1 MNHEY and CDR2 SMNVEV (reference sequence). The CDR3 protein is CASSARGSNQPQHF. The CDR3 DNA follows: TGTGCCAGCAGCGCCAGGGGTAGCAATCAGCCCCAGCATTTT.

The sample holds a few counts of this clone. The chain uses TRBV6-5 and TRBJ2-2, with 9 bases that match TRBD1. The germline V gene encodes CDR1 MNHEY and CDR2 SVGAGI. V shed 9 bases, J shed 4 bases, and the junction held 3 bases outside the gene matches. The CDR3 sequence is 13 residues long. CDR3: CASWTGATGELFF. In DNA, the CDR3 is TGTGCCAGTTGGACAGGGGCCACCGGGGAGCTGTTTTTT.

The CDR3, as DNA: TGCAGTGCACAGGGGAACACTGAAGCTTTCTTT. Protein: CSAQGNTEAFF. The rearrangement links TRBV20-1 to TRBJ1-1; possibly TRBD1 for D (6 bases). CDR3 length equals 11 residues. V was trimmed by 6 bases and J by 1 base, leaving 6 bases between them. From germline, CDR1 is DFQATT and CDR2 SNEGSKA (reference sequence).

The chain links TRBV18 to TRBJ1-6; the match to TRBD1 covers 7 bases. The CDR3 has 15 residues. Losses at the gene ends were 4 bases for V and 6 bases for J; bases not matched to a gene: 6. The germline gives CDR1 KGHSH, CDR2 LQKENI. CDR3 protein: CASSLPGTANSPLHF. The DNA of the CDR3 is TGTGCCAGCTCACTGCCCGGGACAGCTAATTCACCCCTCCACTTT.

The rearrangement links TRBV18 to TRBJ1-1; 10 bases map to TRBD1. The CDR3 is 15 amino acids. Germline CDR1 reads KGHSH; CDR2 reads LQKENI. The V segment lost 5 bases and the J segment 4 bases; nucleotides outside the gene matches: 7. CDR3: CASSSGTGEVTEAFF. The CDR3 coding sequence is TGTGCCAGCTCATCCGGGACAGGGGAGGTCACTGAAGCTTTCTTT.

This clone was picked up one time. The chain is built from TRBV3-1 (or the pseudogene TRBV3-2) and TRBJ1-6; D remains ambiguous. Germline V lookup: CDR1 LGHDT, CDR2 YNNKEL (reference sequence). This CDR3 has 16 residues. V was pared by 1 base and J by 3 bases, with 10 bases between. The CDR3 nucleotides read TGTGCCAGCAGCCAAGTGGAGGGAAGCTATAATTCACCCCTCCACTTT. Translated, it gives CASSQVEGSYNSPLHF.

The chain carries TRBV29-1 and TRBJ2-2, with 10 bases fitting TRBD2. CDR1 and CDR2 (germline): SQVTM, ANQGSEA. The V gene end was trimmed by 3 bases and the J gene end by 3 bases; junction bases not matched to a gene: 7. CDR3 length equals 16 residues. DNA for the CDR3: TGCAGCGTTGAGGTAGCGGGGGGCCACGACACCGGGGAGCTGTTTTTT. It specifies CSVEVAGGHDTGELFF.

This clone appeared a few times. In DNA, the CDR3 is TGTGCCAGCAGTGAATGGGCTAGCGGTGCAGATACGCAGTATTTT. This translates into CASSEWASGADTQYF. This chain links TRBV2 with TRBJ2-3, with TRBD2 matching over 7 bases. V shed 2 bases, J shed 4 bases, and the junction held 6 bases outside the gene matches. This CDR3 has 15 amino acids. The germline CDR1 and CDR2 sequences are SNHLY and FYNNEI.

The chain links TRBV24-1 to TRBJ2-1, with a possible D match to TRBD1 (6 bases). Per germline, CDR1 KGHDR and CDR2 SFDVKD. The V gene lost 1 base and the J gene lost 0 bases, with 12 bases spanning the gap. This CDR3 has 17 residues. The CDR3 spells CATSDFGGRGSYNEQFF. CDR3 nucleotides: TGTGCCACCAGTGATTTCGGCGGCAGGGGCTCCTACAATGAGCAGTTCTTC.

The chain links TRBV6-5 to TRBJ2-7; the match to TRBD1 covers 10 bases. This CDR3 comprises 14 residues. Trimming took 3 bases from V and 8 from J; bases not matched to a gene: 7. Germline values: CDR1 MNHEY, CDR2 SVGAGI. Here the CDR3 reads CASSYSGTGAKQYF. The CDR3 nucleotides read TGTGCCAGCAGTTATTCAGGGACAGGGGCAAAGCAGTACTTC.

The V and J genes are TRBV3-1 (or the pseudogene TRBV3-2) and TRBJ1-6; D is possibly TRBD1 (6 bases). There are 14 residues in the CDR3. Trimming took 5 bases from V and 9 from J, leaving 14 bases between them. Germline V CDR1 and CDR2: LGHDT, YNNKEL (reference sequence). CDR3 region: CASSRDTEGSPLHF. In DNA, the CDR3 is TGTGCCAGCAGCAGGGACACGGAAGGTTCACCCCTCCACTTT.

In its sample, this clone was seen once. The chain is built from TRBV9 and TRBJ2-3; the match to TRBD2 covers 10 bases. The germline V gene encodes CDR1 SGDLS and CDR2 YYNGEE. The ends lost 0 bases at V and 4 bases at J; junction bases unmatched: 14. This CDR3 comprises 19 residues. The chain's CDR3 is CASSVEYSGGALSPDTQYF. Here the CDR3 DNA reads TGTGCCAGCAGCGTAGAATACAGCGGGGGGGCCTTAAGCCCAGATACGCAGTATTTT. The full variable domain, in which reference TRBV9 and TRBJ2-3 provide the parts outside the CDR3, is DSGVTQTPKHLITATGQRVTLRCSPRSGDLSVYWYQQSLDQGLQFLIQYYNGEERAKGNILERFSAQQFPDLHSELNLSSLELGDSALYFCASSVEYSGGALSPDTQYFGPGTRLTVL.

V gene TRBV24-1 combines with J gene TRBJ1-2; D is unclear. CDR3 length equals 12 residues. V dropped 4 bases and J dropped 5 bases, with 7 bases sitting between them. Germline V CDR1 and CDR2: KGHDR, SFDVKD. The CDR3 protein is CATSDLEYGYTF. CDR3 sequence (DNA): TGTGCCACCAGTGACTTGGAGTATGGCTACACCTTC.

This chain joins TRBV18 and TRBJ1-1, with a weak D call TRBD1 (5 bases). Germline loops: CDR1 KGHSH, CDR2 LQKENI. V shed 0 bases and J shed 1 base, with 12 bases lying between them. The CDR3 spans 16 residues. As DNA, the CDR3 is TGTGCCAGCTCACCACCGACGGCAAGGGGGAACACTGAAGCTTTCTTT. Translating it yields CASSPPTARGNTEAFF.

This sequence joins TRBV6-1 and TRBJ2-1; D is possibly TRBD1 (7 bases). Trimming removed 4 bases at V and 5 bases at J, with 18 bases between. The CDR3 runs to 16 residues. Germline CDR1 reads MNHNS; CDR2 reads SASEGT. The CDR3 sequence is CASSAPRGTVNNEQFF. CDR3 nucleotides: TGTGCCAGCAGTGCCCCGCGCGGGACAGTAAACAATGAGCAGTTCTTC.

The V gene is TRBV19, the J gene TRBJ1-5; 8 bases fit TRBD1. Trimming cost V 0 bases and J 5 bases; bases outside gene matches: 9. Germline V lookup: CDR1 LNHDA, CDR2 SQIVND (reference sequence). The CDR3 has 17 amino acids. The CDR3 region has the DNA TGTGCCAGTAGTATAGATCCTTGGACAGGGAGGGATCAGCCCCAGCATTTT. Protein: CASSIDPWTGRDQPQHF.

This rearrangement joins TRBV5-1 to TRBJ1-6; 7 nucleotides agree with TRBD1. The germline CDR1 and CDR2 sequences are SGHRS and YFSETQ. After removal of 2 bases from V and 5 bases from J, the junction contained 4 bases not matched to a gene. The CDR3 extends over 15 amino acids. CDR3 in amino acids: CASSFSTGDNSPLHF. In DNA form, the CDR3 reads TGCGCCAGCAGCTTCAGTACAGGGGATAATTCACCCCTCCACTTT. Full variable domain (outside the CDR3, taken from reference TRBV5-1 and TRBJ1-6): KAGVTQTPRYLIKTRGQQVTLSCSPISGHRSVSWYQQTPGQGLQFLFEYFSETQRNKGNFPGRFSGRQFSNSRSEMNVSTLELGDSALYLCASSFSTGDNSPLHFGNGTRLTVT.